This T cell receptor (beta chain) was identified in a study of blood T cell repertoires in COVID-19. At the level of the study: Both acute and convalescent COVID-19 samples were obtained from the United States, Italy and Spain. From T cells, B-cell-depleted T cells, or PBMCs came the material, which was cDNA or gDNA.

In the original analysis: It was from reference gene primer amplification that nucleated cell counts were estimated. The assay was immunoSEQ multiplex PCR, and TCRdb's table has in-frame clones only and misses some. Clone size and V and J calls were adopted from that table, with D and trimming inferred from the DNA. The sample has about 14,000 clones; less than 90% are singletons. The source material was peripheral blood. This sequence originates from a man aged 35-49 years with active or convalescent COVID-19.

The CDR3 here is CASSFTTASYNEQFF. CDR3 DNA sequence: TGTGCCAGCAGTTTCACGACAGCATCCTACAATGAGCAGTTCTTC. The chain joins TRBV6-5 to TRBJ2-1, with D maybe TRBD1 (5 bases). The germline CDR1 and CDR2 sequences are MNHEY and SVGAGI. The V end lost 4 bases, the J end lost 1 base, and 11 bases lay between the germline ends. The CDR3 has 15 residues.